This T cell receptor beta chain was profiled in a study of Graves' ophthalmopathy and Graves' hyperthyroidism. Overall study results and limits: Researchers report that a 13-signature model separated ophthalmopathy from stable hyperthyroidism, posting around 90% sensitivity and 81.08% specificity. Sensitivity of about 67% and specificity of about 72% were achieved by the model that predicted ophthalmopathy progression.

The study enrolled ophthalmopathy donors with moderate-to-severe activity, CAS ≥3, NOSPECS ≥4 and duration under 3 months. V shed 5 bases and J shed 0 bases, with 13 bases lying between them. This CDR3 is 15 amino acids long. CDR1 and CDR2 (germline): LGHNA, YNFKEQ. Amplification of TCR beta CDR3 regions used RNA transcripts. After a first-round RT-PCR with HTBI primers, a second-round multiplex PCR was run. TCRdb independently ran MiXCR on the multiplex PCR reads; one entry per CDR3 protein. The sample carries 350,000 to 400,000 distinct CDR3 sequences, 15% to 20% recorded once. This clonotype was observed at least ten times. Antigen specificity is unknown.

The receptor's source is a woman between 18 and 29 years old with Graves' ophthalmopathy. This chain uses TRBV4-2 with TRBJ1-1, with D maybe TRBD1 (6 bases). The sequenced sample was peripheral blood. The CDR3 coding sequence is TGTGCCAGCAGCAAAAAGGGGGTGATGAACACTGAAGCTTTCTTT. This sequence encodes CASSKKGVMNTEAFF.